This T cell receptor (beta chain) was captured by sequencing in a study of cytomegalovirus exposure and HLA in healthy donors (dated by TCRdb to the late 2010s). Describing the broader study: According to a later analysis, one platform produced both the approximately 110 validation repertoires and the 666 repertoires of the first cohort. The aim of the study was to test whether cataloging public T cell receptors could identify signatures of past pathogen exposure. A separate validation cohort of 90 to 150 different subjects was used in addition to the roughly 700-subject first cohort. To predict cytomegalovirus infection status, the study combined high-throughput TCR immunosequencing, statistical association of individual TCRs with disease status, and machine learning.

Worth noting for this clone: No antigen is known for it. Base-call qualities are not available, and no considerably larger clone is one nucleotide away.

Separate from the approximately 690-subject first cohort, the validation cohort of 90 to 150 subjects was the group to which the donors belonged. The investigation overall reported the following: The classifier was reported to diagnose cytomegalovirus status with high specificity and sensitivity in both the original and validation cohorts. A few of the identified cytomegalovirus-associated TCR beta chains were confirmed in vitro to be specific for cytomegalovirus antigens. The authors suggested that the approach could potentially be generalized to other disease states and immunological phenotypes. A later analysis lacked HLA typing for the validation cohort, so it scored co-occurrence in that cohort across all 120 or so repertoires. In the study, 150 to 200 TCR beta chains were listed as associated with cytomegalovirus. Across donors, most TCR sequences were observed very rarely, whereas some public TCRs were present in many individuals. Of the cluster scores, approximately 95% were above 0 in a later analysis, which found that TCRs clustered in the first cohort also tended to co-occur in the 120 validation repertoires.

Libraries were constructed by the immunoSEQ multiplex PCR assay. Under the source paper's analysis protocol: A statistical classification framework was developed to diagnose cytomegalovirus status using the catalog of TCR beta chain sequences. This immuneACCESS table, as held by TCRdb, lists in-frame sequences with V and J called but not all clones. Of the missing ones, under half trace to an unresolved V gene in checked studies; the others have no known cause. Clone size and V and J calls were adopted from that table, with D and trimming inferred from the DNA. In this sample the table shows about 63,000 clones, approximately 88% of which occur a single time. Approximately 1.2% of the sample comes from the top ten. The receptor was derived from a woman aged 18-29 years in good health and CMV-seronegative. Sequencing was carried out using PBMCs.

The CDR3 protein: CASSLAGQGTPYGELFF. The sequence in DNA is TGTGCCAGCAGTTTGGCGGGACAGGGAACCCCATACGGGGAGCTGTTTTTT. The chain was built from TRBV2 and TRBJ2-2, with 9 bases aligning to TRBD1. Clipping removes 5 bases from V and 7 bases from J, with 14 as the unmatched junction base count. From cysteine to phenylalanine, the CDR3 is 17 amino acids long. Kept here is only the CDR3 DNA, which spans 51 bases and is read in frame from base 1. CDR1 SNHLY and CDR2 FYNNEI were looked up in the germline V gene.